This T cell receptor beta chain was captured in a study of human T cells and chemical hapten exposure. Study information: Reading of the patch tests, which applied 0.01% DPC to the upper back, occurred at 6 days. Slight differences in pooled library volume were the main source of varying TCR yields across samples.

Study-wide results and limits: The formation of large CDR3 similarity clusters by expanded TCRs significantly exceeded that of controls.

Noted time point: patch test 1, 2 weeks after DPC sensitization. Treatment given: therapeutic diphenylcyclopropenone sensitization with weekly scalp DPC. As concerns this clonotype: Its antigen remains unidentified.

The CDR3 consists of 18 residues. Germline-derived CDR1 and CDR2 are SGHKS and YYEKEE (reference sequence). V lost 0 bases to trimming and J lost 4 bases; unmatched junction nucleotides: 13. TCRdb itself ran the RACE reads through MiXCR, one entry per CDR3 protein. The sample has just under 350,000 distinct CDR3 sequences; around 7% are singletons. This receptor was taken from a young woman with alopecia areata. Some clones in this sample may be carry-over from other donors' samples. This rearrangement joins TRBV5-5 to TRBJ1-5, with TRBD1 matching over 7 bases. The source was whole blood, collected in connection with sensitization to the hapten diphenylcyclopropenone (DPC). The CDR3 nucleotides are TGTGCCAGCAGCTTGGACCACCTTCGGACAGGAACTAATCAGCCCCAGCATTTT. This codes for CASSLDHLRTGTNQPQHF. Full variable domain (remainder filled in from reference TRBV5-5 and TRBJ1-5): DAGVTQSPTHLIKTRGQQVTLRCSPISGHKSVSWYQQVLGQGPQFIFQYYEKEERGRGNFPDRFSARQFPNYSSELNVNALLLGDSALYLCASSLDHLRTGTNQPQHFGDGTRLSIL.